This entry lists 30 T cell receptor beta chains sequenced from one sample in a study of blood T cell repertoires in COVID-19. Repertoires were generated with immunoSEQ multiplex PCR, while TCRdb's copy carries only in-frame clones and drops some. The top ten clones hold around 2.3% of a sample with 150,000 to 200,000 clones, around 85% of them seen once. Input material: peripheral blood. The origin of the receptors is a man between 65 and 85 years old with active or convalescent COVID-19.

The genes are TRBV6-5 and TRBJ1-2; TRBD1 aligns across 8 bases. Germline CDR1 is MNHEY and CDR2 is SVGAGI. Trimming cost V 5 bases and J 3 bases; bases outside gene matches: 8. The CDR3 is 15 amino acids. The CDR3 loop is CASSTATGEYYGYTF. The DNA of the CDR3 is TGTGCCAGCAGTACCGCGACAGGGGAGTACTATGGCTACACCTTC.

CDR3 coding DNA: TGTGCCAGCAGCGCGTTCGTGGAGGGGTTCTACGAGCAGTACTTC. It yields the protein CASSAFVEGFYEQYF. The chain combines TRBV9 with TRBJ2-7; possibly TRBD2 for D (6 bases). The germline V gene encodes CDR1 SGDLS and CDR2 YYNGEE. V lost 3 bases and J lost 3, with 16 bases in between. The CDR3 runs 15 residues.

CDR3: CSVPRDYGYTF. CDR3 in DNA: TGCAGTGTTCCCAGGGACTATGGCTACACCTTC. V gene TRBV20-1 combines with J gene TRBJ1-2; tentatively, D is TRBD1 (5 bases). In germline, CDR1 is DFQATT, CDR2 SNEGSKA (reference sequence). V dropped 7 bases and J dropped 3 bases, with 9 bases sitting between them. This CDR3 has 11 amino acids.

This clone turned up a few times. This sequence joins TRBV5-1 and TRBJ2-5; D is uncertain. Germline CDR1 SGHRS, CDR2 YFSETQ. This CDR3 comprises 12 residues. V lost 4 bases and J lost 5, with 9 bases in between. The CDR3 region has the DNA TGCGCCAGCAGCAAAGAGTTGGAGACCCAGTACTTC. Translation gives CASSKELETQYF.

The rearrangement joins TRBV28 to TRBJ1-1; 9 bases are shared with TRBD1. The CDR3 loop spans 16 amino acids. The germline CDR1 and CDR2 sequences are MDHEN and SYDVKM. Unmatched junction bases numbered 6, after V lost 3 bases and J lost 1 base. In nucleotides, the CDR3 is TGTGCCAGCAGTTTTACAGGGGGCGGTCCGAACACTGAAGCTTTCTTT. Protein sequence: CASSFTGGGPNTEAFF.

The CDR3 nucleotides are TGTGCCAGCAGTGAAGCTGGGGGGTCCTACGAGCAGTACTTC. Residues: CASSEAGGSYEQYF. The chain uses TRBV2 and TRBJ2-7; TRBD2 is a possible D gene (6 bases). With 0 bases removed from V and 1 base from J, the gap between germline ends came to 7 bases. The CDR3 sequence is 14 residues long. CDR1 is SNHLY, CDR2 FYNNEI, per germline.

This clone has just one count. The chain couples TRBV6-2 or TRBV6-3 to TRBJ1-4; D remains unclear. Germline CDR1 and CDR2: MNHEY and SVGEGT. This CDR3 has 17 residues. V was pared by 5 bases and J by 5 bases, with 21 bases between. CDR3 amino acids: CASSKRNPGRTNEKLFF. CDR3 coding DNA: TGTGCCAGCAGTAAAAGGAACCCGGGGAGGACCAATGAAAAACTGTTTTTT.

V usage is TRBV11-3 and J usage is TRBJ2-2, with D possibly matching TRBD1 (5 bases). Looked up from germline, CDR1 is SGHNT and CDR2 is YENEEA. The CDR3 is made up of 13 amino acids. Trimming cost V 2 bases and J 6 bases, with 7 bases left between them. CDR3 residues: CASSLKGSGELFF. In DNA, the CDR3 is TGTGCCAGCAGCTTAAAGGGGTCCGGGGAGCTGTTTTTT.

V gene TRBV24-1 combines with J gene TRBJ2-3; 8 nucleotides agree with TRBD1. V shed 5 bases and J 3 bases; nucleotides not matched to a gene: 6. The CDR3 loop spans 15 amino acids. Germline values: CDR1 KGHDR, CDR2 SFDVKD. The CDR3 bases are TGTGCCACCAGTGGGCGCAGGGGGCGGACAGATACGCAGTATTTT. It codes for CATSGRRGRTDTQYF.

CDR3 coding DNA: TGCGCCAGCAGCTTACGGCAGGGGAGCACAGATACGCAGTATTTT. Amino acid sequence: CASSLRQGSTDTQYF. The rearrangement joins TRBV5-1 to TRBJ2-3, with D possibly TRBD1 on 6 matching bases. The CDR3 length is 15 residues. CDR1 and CDR2 (germline): SGHRS, YFSETQ. The V end lost 2 bases, the J end lost 0 bases, and 10 bases lay between the germline ends.

J is TRBJ2-7 and V is TRBV5-1, with D possibly TRBD2 on 6 matching bases. The CDR3 sequence is 15 residues long. Germline CDR1 and CDR2: SGHRS and YFSETQ. V was shortened by 0 bases and J by 2 bases, with 12 bases between the two germline ends. The CDR3 loop reads CASSLEVGGTYEQYF. The CDR3 DNA reads TGCGCCAGCAGCTTGGAGGTAGGAGGGACCTACGAGCAGTACTTC. Using reference TRBV5-1 and TRBJ2-7 for the parts outside the CDR3, the full variable domain is KAGVTQTPRYLIKTRGQQVTLSCSPISGHRSVSWYQQTPGQGLQFLFEYFSETQRNKGNFPGRFSGRQFSNSRSEMNVSTLELGDSALYLCASSLEVGGTYEQYFGPGTRLTVT.

The rearrangement joins TRBV19 to TRBJ2-5; 12 bases match TRBD2. The CDR3 consists of 17 residues. V lost 3 bases and J lost 4; bases outside the gene matches: 9. Germline CDR1 LNHDA, CDR2 SQIVND (reference sequence). CDR3 residues: CASSMLAGGGFRETQYF. As DNA, the CDR3 is TGTGCCAGTAGTATGCTAGCGGGAGGGGGATTTAGAGAGACCCAGTACTTC.

CDR3: CASSAGGMWQPQHF. The CDR3 nucleotides read TGTGCCAGCAGTGCAGGGGGTATGTGGCAGCCCCAGCATTTT. The chain couples TRBV25-1 to TRBJ1-5, with TRBD1 matching 7 bases. V trimming: 4 bases; J trimming: 7 bases; junction bases outside the gene matches: 7. The CDR3 contains 14 residues. CDR1 and CDR2 (germline): MGHDK, SYGVNS.

V usage is TRBV19 and J usage is TRBJ2-1; the match to TRBD2 covers 14 bases. In germline, CDR1 is LNHDA, CDR2 SQIVND (reference sequence). There are 15 residues in the CDR3. V lost 9 bases to trimming and J lost 8 bases; unmatched junction nucleotides: 9. The CDR3 DNA reads as TGTGCCAGCTCTTTGGGACTAGCGGGAGATGATGAGCAGTTCTTC. It is translated as CASSLGLAGDDEQFF.

This sequence joins TRBV7-2 and TRBJ1-2; 7 bases are a match to TRBD1. The ends lost 5 bases at V and 8 bases at J; junction bases unmatched: 8. Looked up from germline, CDR1 is SGHTA and CDR2 is FQGNSA. This CDR3 comprises 13 residues. CDR3 sequence (DNA): TGTGCCAGCAGCCCAGGGGGGTCTAGGGGCTACACCTTC. As protein: CASSPGGSRGYTF.

The gene calls are TRBV7-2 and TRBJ2-7, with D possibly TRBD2 on 7 matching bases. The germline V and J ends were trimmed by 6 bases and 3 bases, with 15 bases remaining between them. The CDR3 totals 14 residues. Germline V CDR1 and CDR2: SGHTA, FQGNSA. The CDR3 region is CASSSSGGVYEQYF. DNA for the CDR3: TGTGCCAGCAGTTCGTCGGGGGGCGTCTACGAGCAGTACTTC.

The genes are TRBV6-5 and TRBJ2-7; D is unresolved. Germline V gives CDR1 MNHEY, CDR2 SVGAGI. V lost 2 bases and J 0 bases, leaving 14 bases between the germline ends. The CDR3 covers 16 residues. CDR3 coding DNA: TGTGCCAGCAGTTACCCCGGTATCACGAGCTCCTACGAGCAGTACTTC. The encoded protein is CASSYPGITSSYEQYF.

J is TRBJ2-2 and V is TRBV7-8; the match to TRBD2 covers 8 bases. Trimming at V came to 0 bases and at J to 5 bases, leaving 2 bases not matched to a gene. The CDR3 contains 15 residues. Germline CDR1 reads SGHVS; CDR2 reads FQNEAQ. The CDR3 bases are TGTGCCAGCAGCTTAGCACTAGCGGTTACCGGGGAGCTGTTTTTT. This translates into CASSLALAVTGELFF.

The gene calls are TRBV19 and TRBJ1-1; TRBD1 is a possible D gene (6 bases). CDR1 and CDR2 from the germline V gene are LNHDA and SQIVND (reference sequence). With 6 bases removed from V and 6 bases from J, the gap between germline ends came to 11 bases. The CDR3 is made up of 12 amino acids. CDR3 sequence reads: CASSDRYSEAFF. CDR3 nucleotides: TGTGCCAGTAGCGACAGGTACTCTGAAGCTTTCTTT.

CDR3 sequence reads: CASSRTWGEGTQYF. For the CDR3, the DNA is TGTGCCAGCAGCCGCACGTGGGGGGAGGGTACGCAGTATTTT. The rearrangement links TRBV7-2 to TRBJ2-3; 7 nucleotides align to TRBD2. In germline, CDR1 is SGHTA, CDR2 FQGNSA. The CDR3 spans 14 residues. The trim removed 5 bases at V and 8 bases at J, leaving 10 bases unmatched.

This clone has just a few counts. The genes are TRBV30 and TRBJ2-1, with 9 bases fitting TRBD2. J gave up 12 bases and V 0 bases, and 3 bases lay outside the gene matches. CDR3 size: 12 residues. The V gene's germline CDR1 is GTSNPN and CDR2 SVGIG (reference sequence). The DNA for the CDR3 is TGTGCCTGGAGTGTGCGGGGGGGAGGGCAGTTCTTC. The encoded protein is CAWSVRGGGQFF.

The chain employs TRBV24-1 and TRBJ2-1; 13 bases are shared with TRBD2. This CDR3 is built from 17 residues. Unmatched junction bases numbered 9, after V lost 3 bases and J lost 8 bases. Per the germline V gene, CDR1 is KGHDR and CDR2 is SFDVKD. The CDR3 spells CATSDPGLAGLTHEQFF. CDR3 nucleotide sequence: TGTGCCACCAGTGATCCGGGACTAGCGGGATTGACTCATGAGCAGTTCTTC.

J is TRBJ1-3 and V is TRBV7-9; D is uncertain. The CDR3 loop spans 11 amino acids. In germline, CDR1 is SEHNR, CDR2 FQNEAQ (reference sequence). Trimming cost V 5 bases and J 8 bases, with 7 bases left between them. Here the CDR3 DNA reads TGTGCCAGCAGCCCCGGGTACACCATATATTTT. Its protein product is CASSPGYTIYF.

The chain employs TRBV7-2 and TRBJ2-7; D unresolved. The CDR3 has 12 residues. Trimming removed 5 bases at V and 0 bases at J, with 5 bases between. Germline V gives CDR1 SGHTA, CDR2 FQGNSA. The CDR3 DNA sequence: TGTGCCAGCAGCCCATCCTCCTACGAGCAGTACTTC. It codes for CASSPSSYEQYF.

This clone has only one observation. The chain is built from TRBV7-9 and TRBJ2-3; TRBD2 matches at 9 bases. Germline loops: CDR1 SEHNR, CDR2 FQNEAQ (reference sequence). V shed 5 bases, J shed 3 bases, and the junction held 3 bases outside the gene matches. The CDR3 extends over 14 amino acids. CDR3 residues: CASSRLADTDTQYF. DNA for the CDR3: TGTGCCAGCAGCCGACTAGCGGATACAGATACGCAGTATTTT.

The CDR3, as DNA: TGTGCCAGCATATTAGACAGGCCCTCCTACGAGCAGTACTTC. As protein: CASILDRPSYEQYF. The rearrangement uses TRBV6-5 and TRBJ2-7; TRBD1 might be the D (6 bases). This CDR3 is 14 amino acids long. V lost 7 bases and J 0 bases, leaving 13 bases between the germline ends. Germline values: CDR1 MNHEY, CDR2 SVGAGI.

The chain employs TRBV10-2 and TRBJ1-1; 9 bases align to TRBD1. Germline trimming cut 10 bases from V and 4 bases from J; bases unmatched to any gene: 10. Germline V gene data show CDR1 as WSHSY and CDR2 as SAAADI. This CDR3 has 14 amino acids. CDR3: CATTGTGSPTEAFF. CDR3 nucleotides: TGCGCCACCACCGGGACAGGGAGCCCCACTGAAGCTTTCTTT.

The chain links TRBV9 to TRBJ1-2; 7 nucleotides match TRBD1. V was pared by 3 bases and J by 5 bases, with 10 bases of the junction left unmatched. Germline assignment: CDR1 SGDLS and CDR2 YYNGEE. The CDR3 is 15 residues long. CDR3: CASSGGGGGEYGYTF. CDR3 coding DNA: TGTGCCAGCAGCGGAGGAGGGGGCGGGGAGTATGGCTACACCTTC.

A word on this clone: Within the sample, other DNA sequences also encode this same CDR3. J is TRBJ2-7 and V is TRBV6-2 or TRBV6-3; D gene uncertain. The V end lost 2 bases, the J end lost 0 bases, and 5 bases lay between the germline ends. This CDR3 region has 13 residues. Germline-derived CDR1 and CDR2 are MNHEY and SVGEGT. The DNA for the CDR3 is TGTGCCAGCAGTTACCGGTCCTCCTACGAGCAGTACTTC. It codes for CASSYRSSYEQYF.

This clone was detected only a few times. The chain has TRBV2 and TRBJ2-1; D remains unclear. Germline lookup yields CDR1 SNHLY and CDR2 FYNNEI. Trimming removed 5 bases at V and 8 bases at J, with 7 bases between. The CDR3 sequence is 11 residues long. The CDR3 protein is CASSSLHEQFF. Written as DNA, the CDR3 is TGTGCCAGCAGTAGCCTTCATGAGCAGTTCTTC. Filled out from reference TRBV2 and TRBJ2-1, the complete variable domain reads EPEVTQTPSHQVTQMGQEVILRCVPISNHLYFYWYRQILGQKVEFLVSFYNNEISEKSEIFDDQFSVERPDGSNFTLKIRSTKLEDSAMYFCASSSLHEQFFGPGTRLTVL.